The 4 T cell receptor beta chains below come from one sample, sequenced in a study of human T cells and chemical hapten exposure. One entry per CDR3 protein results from TCRdb running MiXCR on the RACE reads. Counted here are roughly 380,000 distinct CDR3 sequences, 4% to 6% occurring once; the ten biggest clones make up around 2.6%. The time point was: pre-sensitization, week 0. The sample's treatment: therapeutic diphenylcyclopropenone sensitization with weekly scalp DPC. The sample consisted of whole blood, taken in connection with sensitization to the hapten diphenylcyclopropenone (DPC). The origin of the receptors is a woman aged 45-60 years with alopecia areata. Some clones in this sample may be carry-over from other donors' samples.

The genes are TRBV23-1 and TRBJ2-7; D gene unclear. TRBV23-1 is marked as an open reading frame, function uncertain. CDR3 length: 14 residues. V lost 3 bases and J 4 bases, leaving 13 bases between the germline ends. This CDR3 is CASSHLGLPYEQYF. The CDR3, as DNA: TGCGCCAGCAGTCATCTCGGCCTACCTTACGAGCAGTACTTC.

Ten or more counts support this clonotype. V is TRBV12-3 or TRBV12-4 and J is TRBJ1-1; D may be TRBD1 (6 bases). Trimming cost V 5 bases and J 6 bases, with 16 bases left between them. This CDR3 contains 14 residues. CDR3 DNA sequence: TGTGCCAGCAGTCCAGGGGCCTCACCGGCTGAAGCTTTCTTT. Its protein product is CASSPGASPAEAFF.

This clonotype has a handful of counts. The chain links TRBV6-4 to TRBJ1-1, with D perhaps TRBD1 (6 bases). CDR1 and CDR2 (germline): MRHNA, SNTAGT. The V end was cut by 6 bases, the J end by 5 bases, with 16 bases between. CDR3 length equals 14 residues. Here the CDR3 reads CASSEQGTGTEAFF. In DNA form, the CDR3 reads TGTGCCAGCAGCGAACAGGGCACTGGGACTGAAGCTTTCTTT.

This clonotype has ten or more counts. The chain is built from TRBV7-9 and TRBJ2-2, with D maybe TRBD1 (5 bases). Trimming removed 5 bases at V and 4 bases at J, with 17 bases between. The CDR3 has 16 residues. Germline CDR1 and CDR2: SEHNR and FQNEAQ (reference sequence). DNA for the CDR3: TGTGCCAGCAGCCGCTACGACAGTCCGAGCACCGGGGAGCTGTTTTTT. Residues: CASSRYDSPSTGELFF.